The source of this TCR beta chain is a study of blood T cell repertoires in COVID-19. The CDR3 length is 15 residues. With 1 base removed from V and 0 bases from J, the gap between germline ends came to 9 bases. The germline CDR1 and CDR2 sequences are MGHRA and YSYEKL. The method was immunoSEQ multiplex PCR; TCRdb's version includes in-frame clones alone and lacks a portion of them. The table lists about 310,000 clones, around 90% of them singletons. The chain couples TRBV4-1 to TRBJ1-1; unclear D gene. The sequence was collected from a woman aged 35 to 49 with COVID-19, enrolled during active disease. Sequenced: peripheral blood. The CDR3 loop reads CASSQGELMNTEAFF. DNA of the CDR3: TGCGCCAGCAGCCAAGGCGAGCTGATGAACACTGAAGCTTTCTTT.